This T cell receptor beta chain derives from a study of post-analysis software for immune sequencing data. Study at large: Relapsing-remitting, secondary progressive and progressive-relapsing multiple sclerosis courses were included.

Unique molecular identifiers were present in the TCR beta cDNA libraries. Hundreds of thousands of cDNA molecules were obtained from roughly 1 to 10 million T cells. A single record per CDR3 protein comes from TCRdb applying MiXCR to the PCR reads. The table has about 150,000 distinct CDR3 sequences, 30% seen once; the top ten hold roughly 1.6%. In this sample, this clonotype turned up many times. Its specificity is unknown. Study-wide points: Controls showed significantly higher normalized Chao1 diversity than did multiple sclerosis patients. Batch-mates among the samples co-clustered strongly by F measure. Higher frequency in patients than in controls was seen for 5 or 6 TRBV segments, with TRBV5-6, TRBV5-1 and TRBV20-1 among them.

The germline V gene has CDR1 SEHNR and CDR2 FQNEAQ (reference sequence). The CDR3 is 17 residues long. The V and J ends lost 5 bases and 8 bases, in that order; junction bases with no gene match: 17. This chain joins TRBV7-9 and TRBJ2-1, with 8 bases aligning to TRBD2. This clonotype was obtained from a girl aged 10 to 17 with multiple sclerosis. Material for sequencing was blood. In DNA form, the CDR3 reads TGTGCCAGCAGCGGGGACGGAGCGGGAGAAGGTCAGGATGAGCAGTTCTTC. This codes for CASSGDGAGEGQDEQFF.